Below are 5 T cell receptor beta chains sequenced from a single sample in a study of cytomegalovirus exposure and HLA in healthy donors. PCR amplification relied on 60 Vbeta primers (plus 13 Jbeta primers). Data came from immunoSEQ multiplex PCR; TCRdb stores just in-frame clones and leaves some out. Among around 110,000 clones listed, approximately 60% were seen once. Input material: PBMCs. Receptor source: a woman younger than 45 in good health and CMV-seronegative.

The chain employs TRBV2 and TRBJ1-4; no clear D gene. V lost 4 bases to trimming and J lost 8 bases, with 8 bases between them. Germline V gives CDR1 SNHLY, CDR2 FYNNEI. This CDR3 region has 12 residues. CDR3 in amino acids: CASSGIREKLFF. The CDR3 DNA follows: TGTGCCAGCAGTGGAATCAGGGAAAAACTGTTTTTT.

The CDR3 sequence: CASSGSGFGSGNTIYF. Written as DNA, the CDR3 is TGCGCCAGCAGCGGATCAGGGTTTGGCTCTGGAAACACCATATATTTT. The gene calls are TRBV5-1 and TRBJ1-3; a weak D match, TRBD1 (5 bases). CDR3 length equals 16 residues. Trimming shortened V by 4 bases and J by 0 bases, and 14 bases separated the two germline ends. From germline, CDR1 is SGHRS and CDR2 YFSETQ.

The V and J genes are TRBV6-5 and TRBJ2-2, with D tentatively TRBD1 (5 bases). V was clipped by 5 bases and J by 7 bases, with 14 bases between them. Germline CDR1 is MNHEY and CDR2 is SVGAGI. The CDR3 runs 14 residues. CDR3 region: CASSLRASGGELFF. CDR3 nucleotides: TGTGCCAGCAGTCTCAGGGCGTCCGGCGGGGAGCTGTTTTTT.

The chain couples TRBV4-3 to TRBJ2-7, with D possibly being TRBD2 (6 bases). From germline, CDR1 is LGHNA and CDR2 YSLEER. The CDR3 has 13 amino acids. The germline V and J ends were trimmed by 4 bases and 2 bases, with 9 bases remaining between them. The DNA for the CDR3 is TGCGCCAGCAGCCGGGACTTACCCTACGAGCAGTACTTC. This encodes CASSRDLPYEQYF.

The chain carries TRBV2 and TRBJ1-1; D gene uncertain. This CDR3 is built from 14 residues. V was shortened by 3 bases and J by 6 bases, with 14 bases between the two germline ends. Germline-derived CDR1 and CDR2 are SNHLY and FYNNEI. CDR3 sequence (DNA): TGTGCCAGCAGTGATTCAGGCCCTTACTCTGAAGCTTTCTTT. Residues: CASSDSGPYSEAFF.